This T cell receptor (beta chain) was captured by sequencing in a study of cytomegalovirus exposure and HLA in healthy donors. Regarding the study as a whole: Cytomegalovirus status was reportedly diagnosed by the classifier with high sensitivity and specificity. V- and J-gene trimming of TCR beta was linked (in a later analysis) to a missense DCLRE1C variant.

Details on this clone: No antigen is known for it.

The CDR3 covers 16 residues. Germline CDR1 SGHNT, CDR2 YENEEA. V shed 1 base and J shed 7 bases, with 19 bases lying between them. It was with 60 Vbeta and 13 Jbeta primers that the PCR ran. Method: immunoSEQ multiplex PCR; TCRdb's copy keeps in-frame clones and lacks some. The data show about 200,000 clones, roughly 12% seen once. The chain employs TRBV11-3 and TRBJ1-2; D is unresolved. The clonotype was recovered from a man aged 50-59 years in good health and CMV-seropositive. What was sequenced was PBMCs. Here the CDR3 reads CASSLGLVGGLSGYTF. CDR3 DNA sequence: TGTGCCAGCAGCTTAGGATTGGTCGGAGGGCTGAGTGGCTACACCTTC.